The entry that follows covers one T cell receptor (beta chain) sequence. Germline V gene lookup returns CDR1 LNHDA and CDR2 SQIVND (reference sequence). The CDR3 is 14 amino acids. Trimming shortened V by 4 bases and J by 3 bases, and 12 bases separated the two germline ends. The data stem from a study of blood T cell repertoires in COVID-19. Study overall: The study drew acute and convalescent COVID-19 samples from the United States, Italy and Spain. Sample material is recorded as cDNA or gDNA derived from T cells, B-cell-depleted T cells, or PBMCs.

Authors' methods: Amplification with reference gene primers provided the estimates of nucleated cell counts. The table came from immunoSEQ multiplex PCR; TCRdb's copy has only in-frame clones and leaves some out. V, J and clone size are those of that table, while D and trimming were read from the DNA. The top ten hold around 3% of the sample, which has about 270,000 clones, about 86% seen once. Sequencing input: peripheral blood. The TCR comes from an older woman with active or convalescent COVID-19. The rearrangement links TRBV19 to TRBJ2-5, with D possibly matching TRBD1 (7 bases). The CDR3: CASSRGDSEETQYF. Written as DNA, the CDR3 is TGTGCCAGTAGTAGGGGGGACAGTGAAGAGACCCAGTACTTC.